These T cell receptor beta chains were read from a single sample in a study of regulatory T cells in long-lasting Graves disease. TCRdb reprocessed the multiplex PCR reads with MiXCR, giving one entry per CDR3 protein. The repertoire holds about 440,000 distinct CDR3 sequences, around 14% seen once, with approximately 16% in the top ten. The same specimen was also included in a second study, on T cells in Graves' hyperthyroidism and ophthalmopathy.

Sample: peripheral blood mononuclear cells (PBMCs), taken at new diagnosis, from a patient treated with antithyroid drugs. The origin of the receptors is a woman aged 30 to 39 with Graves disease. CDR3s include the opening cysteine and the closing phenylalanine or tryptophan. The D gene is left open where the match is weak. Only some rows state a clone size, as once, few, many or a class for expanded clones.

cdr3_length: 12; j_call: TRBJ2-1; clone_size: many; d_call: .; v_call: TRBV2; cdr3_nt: TGTGCCAGCAATAATCTACAGGTTGTGCAGTTCTTC; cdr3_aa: CASNNLQVVQFF
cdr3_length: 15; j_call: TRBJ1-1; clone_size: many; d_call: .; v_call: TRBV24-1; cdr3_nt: TGTGCCGCCAGTGATACCGGGAGGGCGGGCACTGAAGCTTTCTTT; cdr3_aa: CAASDTGRAGTEAFF
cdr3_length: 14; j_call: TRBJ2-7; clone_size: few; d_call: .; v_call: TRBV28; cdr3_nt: TGTGCCAGCAGTAACCTTTTGGGGTTCTACGAGCAGTACTTC; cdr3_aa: CASSNLLGFYEQYF
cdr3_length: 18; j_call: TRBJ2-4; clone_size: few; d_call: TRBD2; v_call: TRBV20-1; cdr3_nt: TGCAGTGCTAGTGGTCTAGCGGGAGGGGGGCTAGCCAAAAACATTCAGTACTTC; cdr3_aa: CSASGLAGGGLAKNIQYF
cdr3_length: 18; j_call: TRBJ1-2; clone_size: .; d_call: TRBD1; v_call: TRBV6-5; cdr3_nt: TGTGCCAGCAGTTATGGTGTAAGTGGGACAGGGCGAGGCTATGGCTACACCTTC; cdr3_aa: CASSYGVSGTGRGYGYTF
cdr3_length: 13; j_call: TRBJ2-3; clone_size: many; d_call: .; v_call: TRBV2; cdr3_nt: TGTGCCAGCAGTGAAGATATTGCGGATACGCAGTATTTT; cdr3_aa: CASSEDIADTQYF
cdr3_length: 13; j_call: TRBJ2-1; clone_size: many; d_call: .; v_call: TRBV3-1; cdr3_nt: TGTGCCAGCAGCCAGGGTGGGGGATGGGAGCAGTTCTTC; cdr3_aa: CASSQGGGWEQFF
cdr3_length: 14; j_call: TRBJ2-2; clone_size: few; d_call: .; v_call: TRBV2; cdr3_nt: TGTGCCAGCACGGGACCCCCCGACACCGGGGAGCTGTTTTTT; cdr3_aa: CASTGPPDTGELFF
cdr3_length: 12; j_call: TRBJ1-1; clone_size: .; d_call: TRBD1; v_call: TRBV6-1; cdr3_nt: TGTGCCAGCAGTCCTACTACAGGGGAGGCTTTCTTT; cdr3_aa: CASSPTTGEAFF
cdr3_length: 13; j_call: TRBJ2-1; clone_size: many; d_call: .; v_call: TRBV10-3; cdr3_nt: TGTGCCGTGTTACTAGACTCCCCCGCCCGTCAGTTCTTC; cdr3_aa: CAVLLDSPARQFF
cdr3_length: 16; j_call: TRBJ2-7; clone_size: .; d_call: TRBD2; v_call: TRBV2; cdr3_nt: TGTGCCAGCAGACGACTAGCGGGAGAGATAACCTACGAGCAGTACTTC; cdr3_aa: CASRRLAGEITYEQYF
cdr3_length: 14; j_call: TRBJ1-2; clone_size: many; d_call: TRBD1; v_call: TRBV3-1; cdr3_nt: TGTGCCAGCAGCCAAGAGACAGGGAAATATGGCTACACCTTC; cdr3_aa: CASSQETGKYGYTF
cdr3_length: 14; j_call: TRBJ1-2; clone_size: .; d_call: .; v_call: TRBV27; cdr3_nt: TGTGCCAGCAGCCGGACTAGAAGATTATATGGCTACACCTTC; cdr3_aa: CASSRTRRLYGYTF
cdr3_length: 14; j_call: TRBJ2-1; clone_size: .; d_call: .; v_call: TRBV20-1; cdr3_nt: TGCAGTGCTAGACTAGGGACCCGAGCCAATGAGCAGTTCTTC; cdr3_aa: CSARLGTRANEQFF
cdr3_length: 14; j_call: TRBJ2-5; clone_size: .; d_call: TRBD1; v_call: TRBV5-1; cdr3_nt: TGCGCCAGCGGCCCCGGGACAGGGAAAGAGACCCAGTACTTC; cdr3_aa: CASGPGTGKETQYF
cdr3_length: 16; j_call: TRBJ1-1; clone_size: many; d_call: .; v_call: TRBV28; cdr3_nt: TGTGCCAGCAGTTTATTCCCGGTTCCGTCGGTCACTGAAGCTTTCTTT; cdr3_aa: CASSLFPVPSVTEAFF
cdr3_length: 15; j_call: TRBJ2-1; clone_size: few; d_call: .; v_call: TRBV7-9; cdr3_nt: TGCGCTGTGCAGCTTGGGTTGGGATCCTACAATGAGCAGTTCTTC; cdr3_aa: CAVQLGLGSYNEQFF
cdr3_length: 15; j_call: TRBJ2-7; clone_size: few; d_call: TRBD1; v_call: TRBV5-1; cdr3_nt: TGCGCCAGCAGCCCGACCGGGACAGGGTCATACGAGCAGTACTTC; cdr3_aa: CASSPTGTGSYEQYF
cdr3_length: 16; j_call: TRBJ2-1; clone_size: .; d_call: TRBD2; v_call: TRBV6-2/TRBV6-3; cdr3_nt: TGTGCCAGCAGCCCCGGGACTAGCGGAGACTACAATGAGCAGTTCTTC; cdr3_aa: CASSPGTSGDYNEQFF
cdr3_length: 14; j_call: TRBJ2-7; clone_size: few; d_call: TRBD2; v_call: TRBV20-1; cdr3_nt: TGCAGTGCTACCTCTCGGACTAGCGGCTACGAGCAGTACTTC; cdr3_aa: CSATSRTSGYEQYF
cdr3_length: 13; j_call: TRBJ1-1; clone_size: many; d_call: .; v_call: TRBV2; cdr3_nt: TGTGCCAGCAATCGGGATCCGAACACTGAAGCTTTCTTT; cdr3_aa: CASNRDPNTEAFF
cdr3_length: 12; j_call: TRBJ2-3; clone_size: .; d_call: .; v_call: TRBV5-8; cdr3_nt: TGTGCCAGCAGCTTGGAGTCAACGACGCAGTATTTT; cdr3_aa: CASSLESTTQYF
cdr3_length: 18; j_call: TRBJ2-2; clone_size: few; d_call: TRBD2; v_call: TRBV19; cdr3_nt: TGTGCCAGTAGTATAGATGGTTTGACTAGCTTGGACACCGGGGAGCTGTTTTTT; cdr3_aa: CASSIDGLTSLDTGELFF
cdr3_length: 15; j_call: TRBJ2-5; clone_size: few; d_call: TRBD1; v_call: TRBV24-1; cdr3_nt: TGTGCCACCAGGGAGGGGACAGGGAAGAGTGAGACCCAGTACTTC; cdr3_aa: CATREGTGKSETQYF
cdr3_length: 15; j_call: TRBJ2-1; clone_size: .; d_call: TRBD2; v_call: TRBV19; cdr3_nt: TGTGCCAGTAGTAGGACTAGCGGGAGATTTGATGAGCAGTTCTTC; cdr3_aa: CASSRTSGRFDEQFF
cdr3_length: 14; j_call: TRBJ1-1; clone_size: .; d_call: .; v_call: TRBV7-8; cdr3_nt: TGTGCCACCCAGTCCACCACAGATAGGGCTGAAGCTTTCTTT; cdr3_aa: CATQSTTDRAEAFF
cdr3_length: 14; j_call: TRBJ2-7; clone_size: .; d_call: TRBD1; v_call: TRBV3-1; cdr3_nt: TGTGCCAGCAGCCCGACTCGACAGGGGGGGGAGCAGTACTTC; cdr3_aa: CASSPTRQGGEQYF
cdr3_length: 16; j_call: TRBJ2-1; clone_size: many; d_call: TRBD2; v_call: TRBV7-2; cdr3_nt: TGTGCCAGCAGCTACAGGGGACTAGCGTGGTCTAATGAGCAGTTCTTC; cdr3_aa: CASSYRGLAWSNEQFF
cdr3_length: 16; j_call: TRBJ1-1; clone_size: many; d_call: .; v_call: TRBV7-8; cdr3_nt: TGTGCCAGCAGCTTAGGGTCACGGGGGATGAACACTGAAGCTTTCTTT; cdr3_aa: CASSLGSRGMNTEAFF
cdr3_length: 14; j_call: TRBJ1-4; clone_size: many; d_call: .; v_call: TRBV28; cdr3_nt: TGTGCCAGCAGTTTCGTTGCAACTAATGAAAAACTGTTTTTT; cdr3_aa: CASSFVATNEKLFF
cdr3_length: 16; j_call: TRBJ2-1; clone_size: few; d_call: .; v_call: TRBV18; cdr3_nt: TGTGCCAGCTCACCAAGGGCTGGACCCGCTTTCAATGAGCAGTTCTTC; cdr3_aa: CASSPRAGPAFNEQFF
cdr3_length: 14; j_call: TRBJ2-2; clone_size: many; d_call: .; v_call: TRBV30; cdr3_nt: TGTGCCTGGACGTCGGGTCCGGGCACCGGGGAGCTGTTTTTT; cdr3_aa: CAWTSGPGTGELFF
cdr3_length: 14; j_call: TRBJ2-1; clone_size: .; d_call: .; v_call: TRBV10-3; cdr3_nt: TGTGCCATCAGTCCCGACAGGACCCACAATGAGCAGTTCTTC; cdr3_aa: CAISPDRTHNEQFF
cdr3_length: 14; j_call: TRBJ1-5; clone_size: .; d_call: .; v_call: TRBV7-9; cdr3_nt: TGTGCCAGCAGCAATAGGGGCAGGGGTCAGCCCCAGCATTTT; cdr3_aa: CASSNRGRGQPQHF
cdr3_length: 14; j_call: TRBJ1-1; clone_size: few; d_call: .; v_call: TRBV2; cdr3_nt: TGTGCCAGCAGCGCACAGGGCTTCAACACTGAAGCTTTCTTT; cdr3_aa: CASSAQGFNTEAFF
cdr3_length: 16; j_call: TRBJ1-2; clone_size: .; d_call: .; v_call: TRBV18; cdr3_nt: TGTGCCAGCTCACCAAGACAGGTCCAAGCTAACTATGGCTACACCTTC; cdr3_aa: CASSPRQVQANYGYTF
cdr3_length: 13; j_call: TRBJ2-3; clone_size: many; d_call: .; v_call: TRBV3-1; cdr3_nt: TGTGCCAGCAGCTTGGGAGAAGCAGATACGCAGTATTTT; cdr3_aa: CASSLGEADTQYF
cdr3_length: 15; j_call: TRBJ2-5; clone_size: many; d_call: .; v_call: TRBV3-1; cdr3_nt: TGTGCCAGCAGCCAAGGTCCGGCGGCGGGGGAGACCCAGTACTTC; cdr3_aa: CASSQGPAAGETQYF
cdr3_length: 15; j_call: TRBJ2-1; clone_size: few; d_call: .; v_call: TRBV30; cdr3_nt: TGTGCCTGGATGAGGGTCCCCGGCTCCTACAATGAGCAGTTCTTC; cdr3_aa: CAWMRVPGSYNEQFF
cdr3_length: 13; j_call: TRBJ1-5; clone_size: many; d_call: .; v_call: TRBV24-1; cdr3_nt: TGTGCCACCAGTGTGGGAGGGCACCAGCCCCAGCATTTT; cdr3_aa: CATSVGGHQPQHF
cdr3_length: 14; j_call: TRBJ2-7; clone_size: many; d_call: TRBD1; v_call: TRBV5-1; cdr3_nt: TGCGCCAGCTTACGGACAGGGATTCCCTACGAGCAGTACTTC; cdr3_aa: CASLRTGIPYEQYF
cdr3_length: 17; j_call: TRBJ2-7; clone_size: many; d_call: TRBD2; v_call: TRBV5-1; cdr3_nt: TGCGCCAGCAGCCCGGGACTAGCGGGAGGTCGCTCCTACGAGCAGTACTTC; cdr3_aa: CASSPGLAGGRSYEQYF
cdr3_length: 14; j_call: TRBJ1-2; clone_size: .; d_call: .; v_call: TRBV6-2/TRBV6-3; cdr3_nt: TGTGCCAGCAGCCTTTATGGGGCAAACTATGGCTACACCTTC; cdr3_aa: CASSLYGANYGYTF
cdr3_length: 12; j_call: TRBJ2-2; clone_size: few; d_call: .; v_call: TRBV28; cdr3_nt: TGTGCCAGCAGTTTAAATCCCGGGGAGCTGTTTTTT; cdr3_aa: CASSLNPGELFF
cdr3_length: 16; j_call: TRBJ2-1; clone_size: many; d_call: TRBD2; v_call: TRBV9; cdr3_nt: TGTGCCAGCAGCGTAGCGGGAGGGCCGAATGCAAATGAGCAGTTCTTC; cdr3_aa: CASSVAGGPNANEQFF
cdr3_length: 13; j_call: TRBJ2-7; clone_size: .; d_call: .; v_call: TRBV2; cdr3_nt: TGTGCCAGCAGTGAAGAAACTTGGGGGGAGCAGTACTTC; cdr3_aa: CASSEETWGEQYF
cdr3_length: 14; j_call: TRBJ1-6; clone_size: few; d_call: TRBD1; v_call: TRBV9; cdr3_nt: TGTGCCAGCAGCGTGGGACAGAGTTATTCACCCCTCCACTTT; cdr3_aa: CASSVGQSYSPLHF
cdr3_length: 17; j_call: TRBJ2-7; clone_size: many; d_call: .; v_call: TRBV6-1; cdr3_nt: TGTGCCAGCAGTCAGACTTATCCTAGCGTGAGCTCCTACGAGCAGTACTTC; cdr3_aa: CASSQTYPSVSSYEQYF
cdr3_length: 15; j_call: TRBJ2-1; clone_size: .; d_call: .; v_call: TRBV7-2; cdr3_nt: TGTGCCAGCAGCTTAGGGGCCAGCCACTACAATGAGCAGTTCTTC; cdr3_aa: CASSLGASHYNEQFF
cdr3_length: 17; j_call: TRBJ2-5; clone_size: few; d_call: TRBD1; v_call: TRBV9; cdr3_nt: TGTGCCAGCAGCGTCACCCCCGAGAGGGGACAGGGAGAGACCCAGTACTTC; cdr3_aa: CASSVTPERGQGETQYF
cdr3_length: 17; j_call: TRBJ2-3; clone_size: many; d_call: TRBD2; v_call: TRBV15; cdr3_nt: TGTGCCACCAGCACGGGACTAGCGGGAAGGGACGGAGATACGCAGTATTTT; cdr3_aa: CATSTGLAGRDGDTQYF
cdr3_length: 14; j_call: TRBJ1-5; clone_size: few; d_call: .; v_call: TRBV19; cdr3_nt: TGTGCCAGTAGTACTACAGGGTACAATCAGCCCCAGCATTTT; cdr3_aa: CASSTTGYNQPQHF
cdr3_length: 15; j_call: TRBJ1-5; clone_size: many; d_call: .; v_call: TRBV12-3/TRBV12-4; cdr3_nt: TGTGCCAGCAGTTTACGGACGGAAAGAGATCAGCCCCAGCATTTT; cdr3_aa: CASSLRTERDQPQHF
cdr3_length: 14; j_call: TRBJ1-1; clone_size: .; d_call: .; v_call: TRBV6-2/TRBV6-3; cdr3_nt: TGTGCCAGCAGCCCTCTAGAAACGAACACTGAAGCTTTCTTT; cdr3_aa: CASSPLETNTEAFF
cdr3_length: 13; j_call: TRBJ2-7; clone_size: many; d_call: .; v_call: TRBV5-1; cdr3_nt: TGCGCCAGCGGGACTGGGAAAAGCTACGAGCAGTACTTC; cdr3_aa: CASGTGKSYEQYF